The present T cell receptor (beta chain) was sequenced within a study of radiation and T cells in renal cell carcinoma (TCRdb year 2020). About the investigation overall: TCR beta sequencing covered approximately 51 samples in total, comprising roughly 25 tumors and 27 peripheral blood samples. The final blood draw was performed at 4 weeks after radiation, at the same time as nephrectomy. A total of 3.5 million to 4.5 million unique CDR3 nucleotide sequences, encoding 2.5 million to 3 million unique CDR3 amino acid sequences, were found across all 50 or so samples. Here is what the overall study found, with its caveats: Top tumor clonotypes rose in blood from baseline to 2 weeks post-radiation, then contracted by 4 weeks, suggesting transient expansion of tumor-resident clones. Because no pretreatment tumor biopsies were available, whether clonotypes were present in the tumor at baseline could not be determined. With a single-armed trial design, the study had no way to address how radiation dose or scheduling affects the TCR repertoire. Changes in the blood repertoire were not tracked past 4 weeks after treatment.

About this clone itself: Its antigen specificity is not known. No base quality information exists; no much larger clone differs at one position.

According to the study, the label for this sample's time point signals: blood 4 weeks post-SBRT, at nephrectomy. This specimen's treatment or condition label, interpreted: 15 Gy SBRT to primary tumor, nephrectomy 4 weeks later. Samples came from a clinical trial, in which primary renal cell carcinomas received 15 Gy stereotactic body radiation therapy followed by nephrectomy 4 weeks later. To follow tumor-enriched clonotypes, serial peripheral blood was collected from radiation-treated patients at baseline and at 2 weeks and 4 weeks after SBRT. Renal cell carcinoma with clear cell pathology was present in all patients. The QIAamp DNA Blood Mini Kit (Qiagen) was used to prepare genomic DNA for TCR sequencing. The analyses included only samples that passed all quality control checks. Inclusive of the bounding cysteine and phenylalanine, the CDR3 is 15 residues long. Solely the CDR3 DNA is kept, with 45 bases framed from the first base. V loses 6 bases of germline sequence and J loses 0 bases, and the interval between the two ends is 16 bases. From a lookup of the germline V gene (reference sequence), CDR1 and CDR2 are GTSNPN and SVGIG.

TCR beta libraries were generated from genomic DNA with the immunoSEQ kit, following the manufacturer's recommendations. For library preparation, a first multiplex PCR was performed with proprietary primers, followed by a second PCR in which unique barcodes were added, and bead cleanups were performed after each round. A kit-provided positive control reaction and a negative control reaction were included in every sample batch. The final libraries underwent checking on an Agilent 4200 TapeStation D1000 ScreenTape, volumetric pooling, and quantification by qPCR. Sequencing ran on an Illumina NextSeq500 with a MidOutput 150-cycle cartridge, using 156 Read1 and 15 Index1 cycles with kit custom primers. The pooled library was loaded at approximately 0.92 pM with about 21% PhiX control spiked in. The source study handled its data this way. Vendor-processed data were analyzed in R, and a clonotype was defined as all T cells sharing the same CDR3 nucleotide sequence. For clone abundance analyses, frequencies were normalized to the 10,000 most abundant clones in each sample. Before analysis, public T cell clones were removed, and these numbered fewer than six per sample on average. Tumor-enriched and baseline blood-enriched clonotypes were defined by at least a 32-fold difference in abundance between compartments. A beta-binomial differential abundance model was used to identify clonotypes that were expanded or contracted between blood time points. Tumor-blood repertoire similarity was measured with the Baroni-Urbani and Buser coefficient, and group comparisons used two-tailed Wilcoxon tests in R. The table was pulled from immuneACCESS by TCRdb, which kept in-frame rearrangements only. Such tables lose some clones; where checked, under half of the loss comes from unresolved V genes, and the rest has no known cause. V and J calls and clone size are as listed in that table; D and trimming were resolved from the DNA. The sample table records 50,000 to 70,000 clones; about 80% of these occur just once. The top ten clones comprise more than 6.5% of the sample.

The chain uses TRBV30 and TRBJ2-3; perhaps TRBD1 is the D gene, with 6 bases matching. The sample was blood, taken from a patient whose treatment included radiotherapy and nephrectomy. The clonotype comes from a man aged 55 to 70 with renal cell carcinoma. The DNA sequence reads TGTGCCTGCGCCCCACAGGGAACTAGCACAGATACGCAGTATTTT. This translates into CACAPQGTSTDTQYF. Reference TRBV30 and TRBJ2-3 proteins supply the regions before and after the CDR3; the full variable domain is: SQTIHQWPATLVQPVGSPLSLECTVEGTSNPNLYWYRQAAGRGLQLLFYSVGIGQISSEVPQNLSASRPQDRQFILSSKKLLLSDSGFYLCACAPQGTSTDTQYFGPGTRLTVL.